A selection of T cell receptor beta chains follows, all from one sample in a study of CD8 T cells in Susac syndrome. TCRdb fed the immunoSEQ multiplex PCR reads into MiXCR, producing one record per CDR3 protein. This sample has 150,000 to 200,000 distinct CDR3 sequences, with nearly 95% found just once. The sample was CD4+ T cells from PBMCs. The origin of the receptors is a human donor with multiple sclerosis. CDR3s include the opening cysteine and the closing phenylalanine or tryptophan. Each record gives: D gene, J gene, clone size, V gene, CDR3 DNA, CDR3 protein. A D gene is named only where the DNA matches it firmly. Size is omitted from some rows. Given values are once, few, many or a class for expanded clones.

D: NA
J: TRBJ1-2
size: NA
V: TRBV4-1
DNA: TGCGCCAGCAGCCCCCCGGTTCGGACGGGCTACACCTTC
CDR3: CASSPPVRTGYTF

D: NA
J: TRBJ1-5
size: NA
V: TRBV20-1
DNA: TGCAGTGCCACGGAACCTGGGGGTCAGCCCCAGCATTTT
CDR3: CSATEPGGQPQHF

D: TRBD1
J: TRBJ2-3
size: NA
V: TRBV29-1
DNA: TGCAGCGTCCGACAGGGGGCAGGGGATACGCAGTATTTT
CDR3: CSVRQGAGDTQYF

D: NA
J: TRBJ1-5
size: NA
V: TRBV18
DNA: TGTGCCAGCTCACCTCCCGGGGGCAATCAGCCCCAGCATTTT
CDR3: CASSPPGGNQPQHF

D: NA
J: TRBJ1-2
size: few
V: TRBV19
DNA: TGTGCCAGTAGTCCCAACTATGGCTACACCTTC
CDR3: CASSPNYGYTF

D: NA
J: TRBJ2-5
size: NA
V: TRBV10-3
DNA: TGTGCCATCAGTGAATCGGGACGGTGGACCCAGTACTTC
CDR3: CAISESGRWTQYF

D: TRBD2
J: TRBJ2-1
size: NA
V: TRBV6-1
DNA: TGTGCCAGCGGAGGGTCGGGAGGTTTGAATGAGCAGTTCTTC
CDR3: CASGGSGGLNEQFF

D: TRBD2
J: TRBJ2-7
size: NA
V: TRBV5-1
DNA: TGCGCCAGCAGCTTGGGGACTAGCAGGAGCGAGCAGTACTTC
CDR3: CASSLGTSRSEQYF

D: NA
J: TRBJ2-7
size: NA
V: TRBV27
DNA: TGTGCCAGCATCCCGACGGGAGTAGGTGGTATAGGTCCGTACTTC
CDR3: CASIPTGVGGIGPYF

D: TRBD2
J: TRBJ2-3
size: NA
V: TRBV29-1
DNA: TGCAGCGCCCGGGGGCAACTAGCGGGAGATACGCAGTATTTT
CDR3: CSARGQLAGDTQYF

D: NA
J: TRBJ1-5
size: NA
V: TRBV3-1
DNA: TGTGCCAGCAGCCTTGGGTCGGGGGGCAATCAGCCCCAGCATTTT
CDR3: CASSLGSGGNQPQHF

D: NA
J: TRBJ1-5
size: once
V: TRBV6-6
DNA: TGTGCCAGCAGGGGACACCGTTATAGCAATCAGCCCCAGCATTTT
CDR3: CASRGHRYSNQPQHF

D: NA
J: TRBJ2-5
size: NA
V: TRBV29-1
DNA: TGCAGCGTTCCCGTCACAGGGTTGGAGACCCAGTACTTC
CDR3: CSVPVTGLETQYF

D: TRBD1
J: TRBJ1-2
size: NA
V: TRBV20-1
DNA: TGCAGTGCTACGGAGGGGGCGAAGGGCTACACCTTC
CDR3: CSATEGAKGYTF

D: NA
J: TRBJ2-7
size: NA
V: TRBV5-1
DNA: TGCGCCAGCAGCTTCTCTACGGGGCGGTACGAGCAGTACTTC
CDR3: CASSFSTGRYEQYF

D: NA
J: TRBJ2-4
size: NA
V: TRBV5-4
DNA: TGTGCCAGCAGCTTGGGAGGGGAGGACATTCAGTACTTC
CDR3: CASSLGGEDIQYF